This T cell receptor beta chain was observed in a study of identical twins. Study results and caveats: Twins' excess sharing was less marked for out-of-frame beta sequences. Out-of-frame TCR alpha sharing observed in monozygotic twins exceeded model estimates. Part of the zero-insertion signal could reflect confounding by invariant MAIT and iNKT cells.

Of note for this clonotype: Its cognate antigen is unknown.

A universal primer site came from template switching; cDNA carried unique molecular identifiers. MiXCR was run by TCRdb on the 5' RACE reads, yielding one entry per CDR3 protein. The table records about 100,000 distinct CDR3 sequences, 5.9% of them present only once. Germline V gene lookup returns CDR1 MNHEY and CDR2 SMNVEV (reference sequence). The CDR3 has 17 residues. The V end was cut by 5 bases, the J end by 0 bases, with 17 bases between. The sequencing input was memory T cells sorted from blood. The gene calls are TRBV27 and TRBJ2-1, with D maybe TRBD2 (6 bases). The TCR originated in a woman aged 50 to 60 in good health. The CDR3 loop is CASSTAPGGSSYNEQFF. CDR3 in DNA: TGTGCCAGCAGTACCGCCCCCGGGGGAAGCTCCTACAATGAGCAGTTCTTC.